This paragraph reports one T cell receptor (beta chain). As yet, its antigen is unknown. TCRdb recomputed calls from the reads with MiXCR, one row per CDR3 protein. The profile shows hundreds of thousands of distinct CDR3 sequences, about 20% of them singletons. CDR1 and CDR2 from the germline V gene are LGHDT and YNNKEL (reference sequence). V dropped 0 bases and J dropped 3; count of bases not matched to a gene: 5. The CDR3 runs to 16 residues. The record originates from a study of T cell repertoires in cytomegalovirus infection. Study at large: A matching HLA type, together with CMV infection, was signaled by public TCR beta signatures. Findings and limits, study-wide: Adding up the frequency of public TCR beta families identified people who carried CMV plus the relevant HLA. In two of eight donors, the top clonotype was HLA-C-restricted CMV-specific.

The sample comprised CD8+ T cells from PBMCs. The chain combines TRBV3-1 with TRBJ2-1; 7 bases are shared with TRBD2. The sequence was obtained from a human donor in good health (CMV status not recorded). Some clones in this sample may be carry-over from other donors' samples. CDR3 nucleotide sequence: TGTGCCAGCAGCCAAGATCTAGCGGAGATCTACAATGAGCAGTTCTTC. Its protein product is CASSQDLAEIYNEQFF.